This T cell receptor beta chain stems from a study of blood T cell repertoires in COVID-19. Study background: Some COVID-19 samples were acute and others convalescent; all came from the United States, Italy and Spain.

Assay used: immunoSEQ multiplex PCR; TCRdb lists only in-frame clones, some missing. The repertoire holds about 270,000 clones, with roughly 90% as singletons. Germline lookup yields CDR1 SQVTM and CDR2 ANQGSEA. V lost 5 bases, J lost 3 bases, and 16 bases lay in between. The CDR3 length is 14 residues. Those enrolled, adults aged 18 to 89 years, came from some 23 US areas. The recovered donors of Cohort 3 showed two negative PCRs, clearance, or symptom resolution. Sequencing was done on a sample of PBMCs or T cells enriched from blood (not recorded which). V is TRBV29-1 and J is TRBJ2-5; maybe TRBD1 (5 bases). This clonotype originated in a woman aged 45-59 years who had recovered from COVID-19. The DNA of the CDR3 is TGCAGCGTTCAAACCCAGACAGTTAAAGAGACCCAGTACTTC. Translation gives CSVQTQTVKETQYF.